This TCR beta chain is drawn from a study of monozygotic twins with inflammatory bowel disease. Findings of the study overall: Possibly reflecting limited power, no difference in repertoire similarity was found between concordant and discordant twins.

From whole blood, total RNA was isolated without any sorting of T cells. This CDR3 region has 13 residues. Per germline, CDR1 MNHNY and CDR2 SVGAGI (reference sequence). As regards this clonotype: The antigen remains undetermined.

Per-sample cDNA came from eight separate reactions. TCRdb re-analyzed the 5' RACE reads; it lists each CDR3 protein once, without DNA. Its table lists fewer than 550,000 distinct CDR3 sequences. This chain connects TRBV6-6 to TRBJ1-5; the TCRdb call, TRBD1, lacks DNA for checking. This TCR was recovered from a human donor with ulcerative colitis or Crohn's disease, or a healthy co-twin of an affected twin (not recorded which). Specimen: blood. Here the CDR3 reads CASSEGSGQPQHF.